Listed here is a single T cell receptor beta chain. Its cognate antigen is unknown. These data are taken from a study of T cell responses to AZD1222 COVID-19 vaccine. Study-level findings and limits: Vaccine-related CD4 TCRs covered spike, predominating at 160-218 and 743-854. There were repertoire samples only from the period after the peak T cell response. Compared with day 0, the breadth and depth of the Spike-specific TCR repertoire rose significantly after two doses of AZD1222. Targeting of unmutated variant regions was reportedly seen in nearly half of spike-specific TCRs.

Produced via immunoSEQ multiplex PCR; TCRdb's table is partial and in-frame only. This table holds some 130,000 clones, approximately 90% found once. The V and J ends lost 1 base and 5 bases respectively, with 6 bases between them. The CDR3 covers 13 residues. CDR1 is SGHAT, CDR2 FQNNGV, per germline. This receptor was taken from an adult in good health. The chain carries TRBV11-2 and TRBJ1-5; no clear D. Sequencing was performed on peripheral blood, taken on day 0 of AZD1222 vaccination. CDR3 loop: CASSLVSDQPQHF. Here the CDR3 DNA reads TGTGCCAGCAGCTTAGTATCTGATCAGCCCCAGCATTTT.